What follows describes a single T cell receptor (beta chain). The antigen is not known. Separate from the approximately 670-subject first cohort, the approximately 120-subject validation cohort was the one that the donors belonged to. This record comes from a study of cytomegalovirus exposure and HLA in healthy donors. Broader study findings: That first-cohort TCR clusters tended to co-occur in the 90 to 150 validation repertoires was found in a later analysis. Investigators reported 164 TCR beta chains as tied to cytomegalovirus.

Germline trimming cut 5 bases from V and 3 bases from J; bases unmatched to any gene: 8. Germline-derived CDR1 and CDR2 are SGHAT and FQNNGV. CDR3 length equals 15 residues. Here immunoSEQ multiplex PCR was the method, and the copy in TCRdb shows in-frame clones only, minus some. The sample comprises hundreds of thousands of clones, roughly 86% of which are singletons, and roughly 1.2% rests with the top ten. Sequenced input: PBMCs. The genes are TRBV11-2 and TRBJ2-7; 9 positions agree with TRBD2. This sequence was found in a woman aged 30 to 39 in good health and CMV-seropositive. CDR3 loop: CASSTPLAGNYEQYF. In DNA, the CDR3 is TGTGCCAGCAGCACACCCCTAGCGGGGAACTACGAGCAGTACTTC.